One sample yielded the 12 T cell receptor beta chains listed below, sequenced in a study of cytomegalovirus exposure and HLA in healthy donors. Assay used: immunoSEQ multiplex PCR; TCRdb lists only in-frame clones, some missing. This sample yields about 120,000 clones, of which around nine tenths are seen a single time; under 6.5% belongs to the top ten. The source material was PBMCs. These receptor sequences come from a young woman in good health and CMV-seropositive.

J is TRBJ1-2 and V is TRBV5-5, with D possibly being TRBD1 (5 bases). The V gene lost 0 bases and the J gene lost 2 bases, with 8 bases spanning the gap. This CDR3 is 14 amino acids long. The germline CDR1 and CDR2 sequences are SGHKS and YYEKEE (reference sequence). The CDR3 here is CASSLARVNYGYTF. The CDR3 DNA is TGTGCCAGCAGCTTGGCCAGGGTGAACTATGGCTACACCTTC.

The chain couples TRBV11-2 to TRBJ2-5, with 11 bases matching TRBD2. The CDR3 has 15 amino acids. CDR1 is SGHAT and CDR2 is FQNNGV in the germline V gene. V dropped 4 bases and J dropped 2; count of bases not matched to a gene: 3. CDR3 sequence reads: CASSSTSGIQETQYF. DNA of the CDR3: TGTGCCAGCAGCTCGACTAGCGGGATACAAGAGACCCAGTACTTC.

The V call is TRBV7-2, the J call TRBJ1-2; D unclear. Germline CDR1 and CDR2: SGHTA and FQGNSA. Trimming left V 7 bases short and J 1 base short, with 10 bases between. This CDR3 spans 13 amino acids. The CDR3 nucleotides are TGTGCCAGCATTCCTTACTTTAACTATGGCTACACCTTC. This translates into CASIPYFNYGYTF.

This chain links TRBV5-5 with TRBJ2-1, with TRBD2 identical over 9 bases. The CDR3 is made up of 15 amino acids. The V gene end was trimmed by 4 bases and the J gene end by 1 base; junction bases not matched to a gene: 3. Germline V gene lookup returns CDR1 SGHKS and CDR2 YYEKEE (reference sequence). CDR3 sequence reads: CASSHSGSSYNEQFF. CDR3 nucleotide sequence: TGTGCCAGCAGCCATAGCGGGAGTTCCTACAATGAGCAGTTCTTC. Looking up the rest from reference TRBV5-5 and TRBJ2-1 gives the full variable domain: DAGVTQSPTHLIKTRGQQVTLRCSPISGHKSVSWYQQVLGQGPQFIFQYYEKEERGRGNFPDRFSARQFPNYSSELNVNALLLGDSALYLCASSHSGSSYNEQFFGPGTRLTVL.

V and J are TRBV18 and TRBJ1-5; 8 bases fit TRBD1. The CDR3 length is 15 residues. CDR1 and CDR2 from the germline V gene are KGHSH and LQKENI. Trimming took 6 bases from V and 7 from J; bases not matched to a gene: 11. In DNA, the CDR3 is TGTGCCAGCTCTCCGAGTGGACAGGGTATCCAGCCCCAGCATTTT. It specifies CASSPSGQGIQPQHF.

The chain combines TRBV11-3 with TRBJ2-7; possible D gene TRBD1, 7 bases. Trimming took off 3 bases at V and 5 bases at J, with 17 bases between the two ends. There are 15 residues in the CDR3. CDR1 and CDR2 (germline): SGHNT, YENEEA. CDR3 sequence (DNA): TGTGCCAGCAGCTTTAACAGGGGCCGGGAGAACGAGCAGTACTTC. Translation: CASSFNRGRENEQYF.

This chain connects TRBV5-1 to TRBJ1-5, with a weak D call TRBD1 (6 bases). The CDR3 loop spans 14 amino acids. The V end lost 1 base, the J end lost 2 bases, and 7 bases lay between the germline ends. Germline CDR1 reads SGHRS; CDR2 reads YFSETQ. CDR3 region: CASSLSGGNQPQHF. DNA of the CDR3: TGCGCCAGCAGCTTGTCAGGGGGCAATCAGCCCCAGCATTTT.

The gene calls are TRBV2 and TRBJ2-7; D is possibly TRBD1 (6 bases). There are 14 residues in the CDR3. Trimming shortened V by 4 bases and J by 2 bases, and 12 bases separated the two germline ends. The germline V gene encodes CDR1 SNHLY and CDR2 FYNNEI. CDR3 nucleotide sequence: TGTGCCAGCAGTGCTCAGGGGTATACCTACGAGCAGTACTTC. This gives the protein CASSAQGYTYEQYF. The full variable domain, in which reference TRBV2 and TRBJ2-7 provide the parts outside the CDR3, is EPEVTQTPSHQVTQMGQEVILRCVPISNHLYFYWYRQILGQKVEFLVSFYNNEISEKSEIFDDQFSVERPDGSNFTLKIRSTKLEDSAMYFCASSAQGYTYEQYFGPGTRLTVT.

CDR3 residues: CASSTGKSNTEAFF. The CDR3 nucleotides read TGCGCCAGCAGCACAGGGAAATCTAACACTGAAGCTTTCTTT. The gene calls are TRBV5-1 and TRBJ1-1; D is possibly TRBD1 (6 bases). CDR3 length: 14 amino acids. Germline-derived CDR1 and CDR2 are SGHRS and YFSETQ. V lost 4 bases and J 2 bases, leaving 12 bases between the germline ends.

The CDR3: CASSLMREKGEQYF. As DNA, the CDR3 is TGTGCCAGCAGCTTAATGAGGGAAAAAGGCGAGCAGTACTTC. The chain combines TRBV7-8 with TRBJ2-7; D might be TRBD2 (5 bases). The V gene lost 2 bases and the J gene lost 6 bases, with 14 bases spanning the gap. Germline CDR1 reads SGHVS; CDR2 reads FQNEAQ. CDR3 length: 14 amino acids.

The V gene is TRBV27, the J gene TRBJ1-2; the match to TRBD1 covers 7 bases. Losses at the gene ends were 6 bases for V and 4 bases for J; bases not matched to a gene: 5. The CDR3 loop spans 13 amino acids. The V gene's germline CDR1 is MNHEY and CDR2 SMNVEV (reference sequence). The CDR3 nucleotides are TGTGCCAGCAGCCCATCAGGGGGCTATGGCTACACCTTC. Translated: CASSPSGGYGYTF.

The table lists this clone with a count of one. The V gene is TRBV5-1, the J gene TRBJ2-5; a weak D match, TRBD2 (5 bases). V was shortened by 4 bases and J by 2 bases, with 21 bases between the two germline ends. The germline gives CDR1 SGHRS, CDR2 YFSETQ. This CDR3 spans 17 amino acids. CDR3 sequence reads: CASSPESGRPLQETQYF. CDR3 nucleotide sequence: TGCGCCAGCAGCCCAGAAAGTGGGAGACCCCTACAAGAGACCCAGTACTTC. Variable domain in full (rest from reference TRBV5-1 and TRBJ2-5): KAGVTQTPRYLIKTRGQQVTLSCSPISGHRSVSWYQQTPGQGLQFLFEYFSETQRNKGNFPGRFSGRQFSNSRSEMNVSTLELGDSALYLCASSPESGRPLQETQYFGPGTRLLVL.